Reported below is one T cell receptor beta chain. These data are taken from a study of blood T cell repertoires in COVID-19. Study overall: Nucleic acid was either cDNA or gDNA, and it came from T cells, B-cell-depleted T cells, or PBMCs.

From germline, CDR1 is MDHEN and CDR2 SYDVKM. V gave up 2 bases and J gave up 6 bases; unmatched junction bases: 9. The CDR3 spans 15 residues. TCRdb's table, derived via immunoSEQ multiplex PCR, lists solely in-frame clones and lacks some. The sample has around 310,000 clones, roughly 90% seen once. Sequences were obtained from peripheral blood. V and J are TRBV28 and TRBJ1-2, with TRBD1 matching over 7 bases. The receptor's source is a woman between 50 and 59 years old with active or convalescent COVID-19. CDR3 in amino acids: CASSLQMQGGDGYTF. The CDR3 bases are TGTGCCAGCAGTTTACAAATGCAAGGGGGCGATGGCTACACCTTC.